These 20 T cell receptor beta chains originate from one sample sequenced in a study of blood T cell repertoires in COVID-19. The data were produced by immunoSEQ multiplex PCR, yet TCRdb's version contains in-frame clones alone and is incomplete. The sample holds hundreds of thousands of clones, more than 85% seen once. Sequences were obtained from PBMCs or T cells enriched from blood (not recorded which). The receptors were gathered from a woman in her 30s who had recovered from COVID-19.

The rearrangement uses TRBV28 and TRBJ1-4, with D perhaps matching TRBD1 (5 bases). The CDR3 runs to 14 residues. Trimming took off 2 bases at V and 4 bases at J, with 8 bases between the two ends. CDR1 is MDHEN and CDR2 is SYDVKM in the germline V gene. The CDR3 loop is CASSLDSFNEKLFF. The CDR3, as DNA: TGTGCCAGCAGTTTAGACAGCTTTAATGAAAAACTGTTTTTT.

The V and J genes are TRBV13 and TRBJ1-2; 9 nucleotides align to TRBD1. With V trimmed by 5 bases and J by 5 bases, 6 bases remained unmatched. CDR3 size: 14 residues. Germline CDR1 and CDR2: PRHDT and FYEKMQ (reference sequence). As DNA, the CDR3 is TGTGCCAGCAGCCCGGGACAGGGTGGGTATGGCTACACCTTC. Translation gives CASSPGQGGYGYTF.

The V gene is TRBV28, the J gene TRBJ2-7, with 7 positions matching TRBD1. In germline, CDR1 is MDHEN, CDR2 SYDVKM. V shed 6 bases and J 2 bases; nucleotides not matched to a gene: 7. The CDR3 consists of 14 residues. The CDR3 nucleotides are TGTGCCAGCAGGGCGACAGGGTCCCCCTACGAGCAGTACTTC. This encodes CASRATGSPYEQYF.

This chain links TRBV11-2 with TRBJ2-7, with a tentative D call TRBD1 (6 bases). The germline CDR1 and CDR2 sequences are SGHAT and FQNNGV. The germline V and J ends were trimmed by 4 bases and 5 bases, with 15 bases remaining between them. This CDR3 comprises 14 residues. In DNA form, the CDR3 reads TGTGCCAGCAGCTCCCCCCAGGGGCTCGACGAGCAGTACTTC. Translated: CASSSPQGLDEQYF.

The rearrangement uses TRBV2 and TRBJ2-5, with D maybe TRBD1 (6 bases). CDR3 size: 14 residues. The ends were cut back, 6 bases at V and 1 base at J, with 12 bases in the middle. Germline V lookup: CDR1 SNHLY, CDR2 FYNNEI. This chain's CDR3 is CASRGRQAQETQYF. The CDR3 DNA reads TGTGCCAGCAGGGGCCGACAGGCCCAAGAGACCCAGTACTTC.

The rearrangement uses TRBV7-6 and TRBJ1-2; 8 bases are a match to TRBD1. This CDR3 is 15 amino acids long. CDR1 SGHVS and CDR2 FNYEAQ come from the germline V gene. V was clipped by 2 bases and J by 4 bases; unmatched bases: 6. The CDR3 is CASSLTGGQAYGYTF. CDR3 in DNA: TGTGCCAGCAGCTTAACAGGGGGGCAGGCCTATGGCTACACCTTC.

This clone was observed a single time. This chain connects TRBV2 to TRBJ2-2, with D unresolved. V was cut by 6 bases and J by 1 base, with 15 bases left in between. CDR3 size: 16 residues. Germline assignment: CDR1 SNHLY and CDR2 FYNNEI. CDR3 nucleotides: TGTGCCAGCAGCCCCCAGTCCAGTTTGAACACCGGGGAGCTGTTTTTT. Encoded protein: CASSPQSSLNTGELFF.

The chain has TRBV7-9 and TRBJ1-1; D unresolved. With 5 bases removed from V and 11 bases from J, the gap between germline ends came to 12 bases. Germline CDR1 is SEHNR and CDR2 is FQNEAQ (reference sequence). The CDR3 sequence is 11 residues long. The CDR3: CASSRLGQAFF. CDR3 in DNA: TGTGCCAGCAGCCGCCTAGGTCAGGCTTTCTTT.

The CDR3 nucleotides are TGTGCCAGCAGCCCCACGACTAGCGGGAGATCAGAGACCCAGTACTTC. Its translation: CASSPTTSGRSETQYF. J is TRBJ2-5 and V is TRBV7-9; 12 bases match TRBD2. Looked up from germline, CDR1 is SEHNR and CDR2 is FQNEAQ (reference sequence). The CDR3 has 16 amino acids. The V segment lost 5 bases and the J segment 4 bases; nucleotides outside the gene matches: 8. The full variable domain, with the rest looked up from reference TRBV7-9 and TRBJ2-5, is DTGVSQNPRHKITKRGQNVTFRCDPISEHNRLYWYRQTLGQGPEFLTYFQNEAQLEKSRLLSDRFSAERPKGSFSTLEIQRTEQGDSAMYLCASSPTTSGRSETQYFGPGTRLLVL.

The genes are TRBV5-1 and TRBJ2-3; TRBD2 matches 7 bases. The germline CDR1 and CDR2 sequences are SGHRS and YFSETQ. Losses at the gene ends were 4 bases for V and 5 bases for J; bases not matched to a gene: 1. The CDR3 is 12 residues long. The CDR3 region has the DNA TGCGCCAGCAGCCGGGGGGTAGATACGCAGTATTTT. Translation gives CASSRGVDTQYF.

The chain recombines TRBV5-1 with TRBJ1-2; TRBD1 matches 8 bases. Germline CDR1 SGHRS, CDR2 YFSETQ. V gave up 4 bases and J gave up 10 bases; unmatched junction bases: 6. This CDR3 contains 12 residues. The CDR3 DNA reads TGCGCCAGCAGCACGGACAGGGTGGACTACACCTTC. Translating it yields CASSTDRVDYTF.

The chain recombines TRBV21-1 with TRBJ2-7; TRBD1 was called by the table and not checked on the DNA. TRBV21-1 has pseudogene status. The CDR3 is 13 amino acids. The CDR3 spells CASSKSHAYEQYF. The CDR3 DNA follows: TGTGCCAGCAGCAAATCACATGCCTACGAGCAGTACTTC.

The rearrangement uses TRBV19 and TRBJ2-1, with D possibly matching TRBD2 (6 bases). Germline V gives CDR1 LNHDA, CDR2 SQIVND (reference sequence). Trimming took 5 bases from V and 4 from J, leaving 9 bases between them. The CDR3 runs to 13 residues. DNA of the CDR3: TGTGCCAGTAGTCCGGGACTTTACAATGAGCAGTTCTTC. It specifies CASSPGLYNEQFF.

The chain has TRBV5-6 and TRBJ1-2, with TRBD1 matching over 8 bases. Germline V CDR1 and CDR2: SGHDT, YYEEEE. V trimming: 2 bases; J trimming: 5 bases; junction bases outside the gene matches: 8. CDR3 size: 15 residues. CDR3 protein: CASSFLARQGYGYTF. The CDR3 coding sequence is TGTGCCAGCAGCTTTTTAGCCCGACAGGGGTATGGCTACACCTTC.

This chain links TRBV19 with TRBJ1-1; 8 bases are shared with TRBD1. V shed 7 bases, J shed 10 bases, and the junction held 11 bases outside the gene matches. Germline V gene lookup returns CDR1 LNHDA and CDR2 SQIVND (reference sequence). The length of the CDR3 is 13 residues. This CDR3 is CASTLGQGSRAFF. The CDR3 nucleotides read TGTGCCAGTACCCTTGGACAGGGCTCTCGAGCTTTCTTT. The complete variable domain, with remaining parts taken from reference TRBV19 and TRBJ1-1, reads DGGITQSPKYLFRKEGQNVTLSCEQNLNHDAMYWYRQDPGQGLRLIYYSQIVNDFQKGDIAEGYSVSREKKESFPLTVTSAQKNPTAFYLCASTLGQGSRAFFGQGTRLTVV.

This sequence joins TRBV5-6 and TRBJ2-7; possibly TRBD1 for D (6 bases). The germline V gene has CDR1 SGHDT and CDR2 YYEEEE. Trimming removed 1 base at V and 2 bases at J, with 10 bases between. The length of the CDR3 is 14 residues. For the CDR3, the DNA is TGTGCCAGCAGCTTGAGAGGGGGTGCCTACGAGCAGTACTTC. Amino acids: CASSLRGGAYEQYF.

The chain couples TRBV7-6 to TRBJ2-1; 11 bases map to TRBD2. Germline CDR1 and CDR2: SGHVS and FNYEAQ. The V gene end was trimmed by 5 bases and the J gene end by 8 bases; junction bases not matched to a gene: 8. The CDR3 covers 15 residues. The CDR3, as DNA: TGTGCCAGCAGCCACACTAGCGGGAGTATCCATGAGCAGTTCTTC. This sequence encodes CASSHTSGSIHEQFF.

The chain has TRBV7-2 and TRBJ2-1; the match to TRBD2 covers 8 bases. The V gene end was trimmed by 5 bases and the J gene end by 0 bases; junction bases not matched to a gene: 6. Germline lookup yields CDR1 SGHTA and CDR2 FQGNSA. This CDR3 has 16 residues. CDR3 region: CASSPRTSGSYNEQFF. In DNA form, the CDR3 reads TGTGCCAGCAGCCCTAGAACTAGCGGCTCCTACAATGAGCAGTTCTTC.

This clone appeared a few times. The genes are TRBV7-9 and TRBJ2-1, with D uncertain. CDR3 length: 13 amino acids. The germline CDR1 and CDR2 sequences are SEHNR and FQNEAQ (reference sequence). Trimming pared 5 bases from V and 6 bases from J, leaving 11 bases between. This chain's CDR3 is CASSVNTVNEQFF. The CDR3 bases are TGTGCCAGCAGCGTGAATACAGTCAATGAGCAGTTCTTC.

The chain is built from TRBV18 and TRBJ1-5; 9 bases fit TRBD1. This CDR3 is built from 16 residues. Losses at the gene ends were 6 bases for V and 2 bases for J; bases not matched to a gene: 8. Germline assignment: CDR1 KGHSH and CDR2 LQKENI. This chain's CDR3 is CASSASRDRGNQPQHF. CDR3 sequence (DNA): TGTGCCAGCTCGGCTAGCAGGGACAGGGGCAATCAGCCCCAGCATTTT.